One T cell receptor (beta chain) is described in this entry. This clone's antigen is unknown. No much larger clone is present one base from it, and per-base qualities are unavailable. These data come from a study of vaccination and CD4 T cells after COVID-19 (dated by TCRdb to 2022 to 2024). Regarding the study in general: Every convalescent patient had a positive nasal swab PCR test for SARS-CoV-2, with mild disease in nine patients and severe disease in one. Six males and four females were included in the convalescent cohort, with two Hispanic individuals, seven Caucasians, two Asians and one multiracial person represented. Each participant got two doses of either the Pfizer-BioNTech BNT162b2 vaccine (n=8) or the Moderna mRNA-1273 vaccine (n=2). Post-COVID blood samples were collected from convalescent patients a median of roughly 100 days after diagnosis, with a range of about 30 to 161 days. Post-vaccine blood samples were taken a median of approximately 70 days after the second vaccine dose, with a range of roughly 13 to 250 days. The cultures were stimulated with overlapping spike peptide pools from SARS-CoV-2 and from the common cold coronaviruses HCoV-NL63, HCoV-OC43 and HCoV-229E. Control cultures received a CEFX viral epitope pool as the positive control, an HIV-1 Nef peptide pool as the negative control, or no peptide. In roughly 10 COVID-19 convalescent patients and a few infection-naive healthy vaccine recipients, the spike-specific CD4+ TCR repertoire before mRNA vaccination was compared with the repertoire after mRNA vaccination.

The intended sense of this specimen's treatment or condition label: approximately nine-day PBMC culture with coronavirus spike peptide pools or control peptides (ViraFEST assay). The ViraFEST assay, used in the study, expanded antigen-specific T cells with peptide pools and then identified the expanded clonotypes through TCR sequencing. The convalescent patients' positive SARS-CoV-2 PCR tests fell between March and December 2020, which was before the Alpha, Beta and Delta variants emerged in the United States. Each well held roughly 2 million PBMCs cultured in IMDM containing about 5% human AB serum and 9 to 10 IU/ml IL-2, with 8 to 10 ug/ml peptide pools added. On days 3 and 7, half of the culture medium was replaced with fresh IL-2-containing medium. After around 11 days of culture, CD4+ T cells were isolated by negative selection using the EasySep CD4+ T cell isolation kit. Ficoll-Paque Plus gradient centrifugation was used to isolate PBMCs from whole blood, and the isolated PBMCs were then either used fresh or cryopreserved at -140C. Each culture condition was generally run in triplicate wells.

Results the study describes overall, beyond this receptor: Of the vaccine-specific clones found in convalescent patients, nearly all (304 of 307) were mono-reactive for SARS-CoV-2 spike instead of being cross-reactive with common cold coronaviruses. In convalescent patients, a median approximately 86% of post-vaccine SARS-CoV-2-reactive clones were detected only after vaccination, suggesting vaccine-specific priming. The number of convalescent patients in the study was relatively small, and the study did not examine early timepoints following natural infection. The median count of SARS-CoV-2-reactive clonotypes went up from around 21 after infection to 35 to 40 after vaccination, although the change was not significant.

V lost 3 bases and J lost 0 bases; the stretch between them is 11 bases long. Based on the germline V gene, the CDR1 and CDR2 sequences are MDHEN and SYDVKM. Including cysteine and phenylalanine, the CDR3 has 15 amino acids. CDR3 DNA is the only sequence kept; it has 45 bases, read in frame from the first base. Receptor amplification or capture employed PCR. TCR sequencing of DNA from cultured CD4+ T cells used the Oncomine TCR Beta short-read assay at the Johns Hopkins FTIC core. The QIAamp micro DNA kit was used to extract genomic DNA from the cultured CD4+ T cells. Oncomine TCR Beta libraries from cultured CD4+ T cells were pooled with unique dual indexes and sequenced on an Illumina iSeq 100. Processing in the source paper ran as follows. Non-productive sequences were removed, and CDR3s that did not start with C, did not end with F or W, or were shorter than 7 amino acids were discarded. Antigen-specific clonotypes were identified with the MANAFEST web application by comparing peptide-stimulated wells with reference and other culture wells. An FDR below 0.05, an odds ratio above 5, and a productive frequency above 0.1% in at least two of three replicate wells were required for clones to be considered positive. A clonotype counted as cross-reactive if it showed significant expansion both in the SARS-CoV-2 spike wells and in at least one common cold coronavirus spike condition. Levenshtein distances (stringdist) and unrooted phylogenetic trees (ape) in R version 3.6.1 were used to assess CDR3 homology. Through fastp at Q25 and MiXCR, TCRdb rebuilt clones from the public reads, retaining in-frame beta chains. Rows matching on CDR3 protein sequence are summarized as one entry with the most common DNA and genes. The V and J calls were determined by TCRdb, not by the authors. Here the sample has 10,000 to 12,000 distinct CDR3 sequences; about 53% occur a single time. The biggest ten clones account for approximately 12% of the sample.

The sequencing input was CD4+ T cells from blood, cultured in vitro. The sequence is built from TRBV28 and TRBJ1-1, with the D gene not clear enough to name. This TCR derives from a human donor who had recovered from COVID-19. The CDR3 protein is CASSFYGNMNTEAFF. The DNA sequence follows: TGTGCCAGCAGTTTTTACGGTAACATGAACACTGAAGCTTTCTTT.